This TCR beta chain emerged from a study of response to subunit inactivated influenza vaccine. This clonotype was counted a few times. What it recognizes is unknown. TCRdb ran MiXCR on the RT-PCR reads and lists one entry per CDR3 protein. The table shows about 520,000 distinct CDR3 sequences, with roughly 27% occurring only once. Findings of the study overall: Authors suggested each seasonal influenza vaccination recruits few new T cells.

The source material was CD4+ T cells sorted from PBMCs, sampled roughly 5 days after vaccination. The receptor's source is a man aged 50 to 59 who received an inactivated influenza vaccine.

CDR3 sequence reads: CASRTLAGGSNEQFF. CDR3 sequence (DNA): TGTGCCAGCAGGACCCTAGCGGGGGGCAGCAATGAGCAGTTCTTC. The chain employs TRBV7-2 and TRBJ2-1; 11 bases line up with TRBD2. The CDR3 runs 15 residues. CDR1 and CDR2 (germline): SGHTA, FQGNSA. V shed 6 bases, J shed 6 bases, and the junction held 7 bases outside the gene matches. Using reference TRBV7-2 and TRBJ2-1 for the parts outside the CDR3, the full variable domain is GAGVSQSPSNKVTEKGKDVELRCDPISGHTALYWYRQSLGQGLEFLIYFQGNSAPDKSGLPSDRFSAERTGGSVSTLTIQRTQQEDSAVYLCASRTLAGGSNEQFFGPGTRLTVL.